One sample yielded the 6 T cell receptor beta chains listed below, sequenced in a study of PD-L1 blockade in urothelial cancer. Only in-frame clones appear in the TCRdb table, and some are missing; sequencing was by immunoSEQ multiplex PCR. The data hold under 40,000 clones, with approximately 80% observed a single time. The sample was PBMCs, taken around atezolizumab (anti-PD-L1) treatment. All receptors derive from a man in his sixties with urothelial cancer.

Turning to this clone: One end of the junction does not line up with germline, which may come from a read error. V and J are TRBV4-1 and TRBJ1-3, with D unresolved. CDR3 length: 13 amino acids. In germline, CDR1 is MGHRA, CDR2 YSYEKL. CDR3 loop: CASGQASGNTIYF. CDR3 DNA sequence: TGCGCCAGCGGCCAGGCCTCTGGAAACACCATATATTTT.

V usage is TRBV7-9 and J usage is TRBJ1-5, with D tentatively TRBD1 (6 bases). Germline V CDR1 and CDR2: SEHNR, FQNEAQ (reference sequence). The CDR3 consists of 17 residues. V was cut by 5 bases and J by 2 bases, with 19 bases left in between. CDR3 sequence reads: CASSQREPGDGNQPQHF. The CDR3 DNA reads as TGTGCCAGCAGCCAGCGGGAGCCAGGGGATGGCAATCAGCCCCAGCATTTT.

This clone was detected a few times. The J gene is TRBJ1-2, the V gene TRBV19, with D possibly matching TRBD1 (6 bases). V lost 10 bases and J lost 1, with 16 bases in between. This CDR3 has 14 amino acids. CDR1 and CDR2 (germline): LNHDA, SQIVND (reference sequence). The CDR3 DNA sequence: TGTGCCACCACGCCGGGGGGGCTTAACTATGGCTACACCTTC. It encodes CATTPGGLNYGYTF.

The chain uses TRBV5-6 and TRBJ2-7; TRBD2 agrees at 10 bases. Per germline, CDR1 SGHDT and CDR2 YYEEEE. This CDR3 contains 16 residues. V gave up 4 bases and J gave up 2 bases; unmatched junction bases: 9. The CDR3 is CASSRPGTSATYEQYF. DNA for the CDR3: TGTGCCAGCAGCCGACCCGGGACTAGCGCTACCTACGAGCAGTACTTC.

The rearrangement links TRBV6-1 to TRBJ2-3, with D possibly TRBD2 on 5 matching bases. Trimming pared 4 bases from V and 1 base from J, leaving 15 bases between. The CDR3 runs 16 residues. The germline V gene encodes CDR1 MNHNS and CDR2 SASEGT. The CDR3 region is CASSATSAGGTDTQYF. CDR3 bases: TGTGCCAGCAGTGCTACTAGTGCTGGGGGCACAGATACGCAGTATTTT.

The table lists this clone with a few counts. The chain is built from TRBV7-2 and TRBJ2-2; TRBD1 matches 9 bases. The CDR3 spans 15 residues. The J segment lost 3 bases and the V segment lost 6 bases, leaving 5 bases of the junction unmatched. Germline V CDR1 and CDR2: SGHTA, FQGNSA. The CDR3 DNA reads TGTGCCAGCAGTCGGGACAGGGTTGACACCGGGGAGCTGTTTTTT. This sequence encodes CASSRDRVDTGELFF.